This TCR beta chain was identified during a study of T cell changes during pregnancy in multiple sclerosis. Trimming took 7 bases from V and 2 from J; bases not matched to a gene: 6. The CDR3 runs 14 residues. Germline loops: CDR1 SGHRS, CDR2 YFSETQ. TCRdb's table, derived via immunoSEQ multiplex PCR, lists solely in-frame clones and lacks some. The table records roughly 71,000 clones, roughly 90% of them present only once. The chain carries TRBV5-1 and TRBJ2-1; 7 nucleotides match TRBD1. This receptor was obtained from a female donor in good health, enrolled as a control in a pregnancy study. The sample was peripheral blood, taken in the first trimester of pregnancy. This CDR3 reads CASFRDRAYNEQFF. The CDR3 DNA reads as TGCGCCAGCTTCCGAGACAGGGCCTACAATGAGCAGTTCTTC.